This T cell receptor (beta chain) was sequenced for a study of cytomegalovirus exposure and HLA in healthy donors. Looking at the study overall: Genetic ancestry analysis placed approximately 80% of the 398 donors that were genotyped in the Caucasian-associated cluster. Study observations and caveats: As was reported, the classifier diagnosed cytomegalovirus status with high specificity and sensitivity. The study put around 180 TCR beta chains on its list as cytomegalovirus-associated.

Use of 60 Vbeta and 13 Jbeta primers characterized the PCR. Sequencing was performed with immunoSEQ multiplex PCR; in TCRdb, only in-frame clones are kept and a portion is missing. The table lists 75,000 to 95,000 clones, nearly 70% of them singletons, with approximately 2.7% in the top ten. Germline CDR1 reads SGDLS; CDR2 reads YYNGEE. The CDR3 is made up of 20 amino acids. V was shortened by 1 base and J by 0 bases, with 20 bases between the two germline ends. In its sample, this clone was seen once. Its antigen is unknown. V is TRBV9 and J is TRBJ2-6; D is possibly TRBD1 (6 bases). This sequence originates from a man aged 45-65 years in good health and CMV-seronegative. Sequencing was performed on PBMCs. CDR3 loop: CASSVKIGQTVRSGANVLTF. The DNA for the CDR3 is TGTGCCAGCAGCGTAAAAATAGGACAGACCGTCCGCTCTGGGGCCAACGTCCTGACTTTC. The full variable domain, completed using reference TRBV9 and TRBJ2-6, is DSGVTQTPKHLITATGQRVTLRCSPRSGDLSVYWYQQSLDQGLQFLIQYYNGEERAKGNILERFSAQQFPDLHSELNLSSLELGDSALYFCASSVKIGQTVRSGANVLTFGAGSRLTVL.